These 24 T cell receptor beta chains share one sample of origin, sequenced in a study of blood T cell repertoires in COVID-19. TCRdb keeps only in-frame clones here, not all; method: immunoSEQ multiplex PCR. The profile covers around 190,000 clones, with approximately 80% appearing a single time and about 1.5% taken by the ten largest. The sample consisted of peripheral blood. The receptors were sampled from a human donor in a cohort sampled during active COVID-19.

The chain recombines TRBV2 with TRBJ1-2; 7 bases map to TRBD1. The ends lost 2 bases at V and 4 bases at J; junction bases unmatched: 4. In germline, CDR1 is SNHLY, CDR2 FYNNEI. The CDR3 covers 14 residues. CDR3 in amino acids: CASSETGASYGYTF. Here the CDR3 DNA reads TGTGCCAGCAGTGAAACAGGGGCTAGCTATGGCTACACCTTC.

The CDR3, as DNA: TGTGCCAGCAGACTGGGACAGGGGGATAGGGAGACCCAGTACTTC. Amino acids: CASRLGQGDRETQYF. This chain uses TRBV3-1 (or the pseudogene TRBV3-2) with TRBJ2-5, with 11 positions matching TRBD1. Germline loops: CDR1 LGHDT, CDR2 YNNKEL (reference sequence). The length of the CDR3 is 15 residues. The J segment lost 5 bases and the V segment lost 6 bases, leaving 8 bases of the junction unmatched.

In nucleotides, the CDR3 is TGCAGCGTTGAAGGGGGCCGGCGGACAGGGGGCACCGGGGAGCTGTTTTTT. It is translated as CSVEGGRRTGGTGELFF. This sequence joins TRBV29-1 and TRBJ2-2, with 10 positions matching TRBD1. CDR3 length: 17 amino acids. Trimming removed 1 base from V and 4 bases from J; junction bases left unmatched: 9. Per germline, CDR1 SQVTM and CDR2 ANQGSEA.

The chain combines TRBV19 with TRBJ2-7, with 9 bases matching TRBD1. The CDR3 consists of 15 residues. J lost 5 bases, V lost 6 bases, and 11 bases had no gene match. Germline V gene lookup returns CDR1 LNHDA and CDR2 SQIVND (reference sequence). In DNA form, the CDR3 reads TGTGCCAGTAGCTTTCCAGGGACAGGGAACGACGAGCAGTACTTC. Residues: CASSFPGTGNDEQYF.

The chain uses TRBV3-1 (or the pseudogene TRBV3-2) and TRBJ2-3, with 13 positions matching TRBD2. The CDR3 length is 19 residues. Trimming took 5 bases from V and 6 from J; bases not matched to a gene: 17. Germline CDR1 is LGHDT and CDR2 is YNNKEL (reference sequence). CDR3 residues: CASSSGLAGSRVSRDTQYF. CDR3 bases: TGTGCCAGCAGCTCGGGACTAGCGGGATCGAGGGTGAGCCGCGATACGCAGTATTTT.

The chain links TRBV19 to TRBJ2-5; 7 positions agree with TRBD2. The germline CDR1 and CDR2 sequences are LNHDA and SQIVND (reference sequence). J was trimmed by 4 bases and V by 4 bases; bases with no gene match: 12. The CDR3 is 16 residues long. CDR3 loop: CASSNMGNIAGETQYF. The CDR3 DNA is TGTGCCAGTAGTAATATGGGGAATATAGCGGGAGAGACCCAGTACTTC.

V usage is TRBV4-3 and J usage is TRBJ2-3; TRBD1 matches at 10 bases. The CDR3 has 16 residues. After removal of 0 bases from V and 2 bases from J, the junction contained 2 bases not matched to a gene. Germline lookup yields CDR1 LGHNA and CDR2 YSLEER. CDR3 amino acids: CASSQEGTGVTDTQYF. CDR3 coding DNA: TGCGCCAGCAGCCAAGAGGGGACAGGGGTCACAGATACGCAGTATTTT.

This rearrangement joins TRBV7-2 to TRBJ2-3; D is unresolved. The CDR3 runs 13 residues. Germline V lookup: CDR1 SGHTA, CDR2 FQGNSA. Trimming left V 5 bases short and J 10 bases short, with 16 bases between. The CDR3 protein is CASSQQELPPQYF. The DNA for the CDR3 is TGTGCCAGCAGCCAACAAGAACTACCGCCGCAGTATTTT.

V and J are TRBV7-8 and TRBJ1-4; 12 bases are shared with TRBD1. V lost 5 bases, J lost 7 bases, and 2 bases stayed unmatched. Looked up from germline, CDR1 is SGHVS and CDR2 is FQNEAQ. CDR3 length: 14 amino acids. The CDR3 DNA is TGTGCCAGCAGCCGGGACAGGGGGCCTGAAAAACTGTTTTTT. Its translation: CASSRDRGPEKLFF.

The V call is TRBV6-6, the J call TRBJ2-3, with TRBD1 identical over 9 bases. The V and J ends lost 6 bases and 3 bases, in that order; junction bases with no gene match: 7. This CDR3 region has 15 residues. CDR1 and CDR2 from the germline V gene are MNHNY and SVGAGI (reference sequence). The CDR3 DNA reads TGTGCCAGCAGATCTCGGGACAGGGCGACAGATACGCAGTATTTT. Protein sequence: CASRSRDRATDTQYF.

Ten or more counts support this clone. CDR3 in DNA: TGTGCCAGCAGCTCGGGACCGGGACAGTCGTACGAGCAGTACTTC. This sequence encodes CASSSGPGQSYEQYF. The chain has TRBV7-2 and TRBJ2-7; 7 bases map to TRBD1. With 4 bases clipped from V and 4 bases from J, the junction kept 10 bases outside the gene matches. The CDR3 covers 15 residues. Germline CDR1 is SGHTA and CDR2 is FQGNSA.

The chain combines TRBV18 with TRBJ2-7, with 8 bases fitting TRBD1. This CDR3 has 13 amino acids. The germline gives CDR1 KGHSH, CDR2 LQKENI. Trimming removed 8 bases from V and 4 bases from J; junction bases left unmatched: 7. CDR3 in amino acids: CASTTGVGYEQYF. In DNA form, the CDR3 reads TGTGCCAGCACGACAGGGGTAGGGTACGAGCAGTACTTC.

The chain uses TRBV12-3 or TRBV12-4 and TRBJ2-7; 7 bases are shared with TRBD2. Losses at the gene ends were 1 base for V and 13 bases for J; bases not matched to a gene: 4. The CDR3 length is 11 residues. The CDR3: CASSLGTSHYF. CDR3 in DNA: TGTGCCAGCAGTTTAGGGACTAGTCATTACTTC.

This clone was counted only a few times. The chain uses TRBV19 and TRBJ1-1; TRBD1 agrees at 9 bases. V lost 7 bases and J lost 0; bases outside the gene matches: 9. Germline V lookup: CDR1 LNHDA, CDR2 SQIVND (reference sequence). The CDR3 extends over 16 amino acids. CDR3 in amino acids: CASNRRGQGMNTEAFF. Written as DNA, the CDR3 is TGTGCCAGTAATCGTAGGGGACAGGGTATGAACACTGAAGCTTTCTTT.

This clone was detected only once. The V gene is TRBV6-5, the J gene TRBJ1-1; 7 positions match TRBD1. With 8 bases clipped from V and 1 base from J, the junction kept 10 bases outside the gene matches. Per germline, CDR1 MNHEY and CDR2 SVGAGI. CDR3 length: 15 residues. In DNA, the CDR3 is TGTGCCAGCTCAGCGGCCGGGACAGCGAACACTGAAGCTTTCTTT. Protein: CASSAAGTANTEAFF.

This clone was counted a few times. The chain employs TRBV28 and TRBJ1-6; TRBD1 is a possible D gene (5 bases). The ends were cut back, 8 bases at V and 2 bases at J, with 10 bases in the middle. The CDR3 is 14 amino acids. Germline V CDR1 and CDR2: MDHEN, SYDVKM. CDR3 protein: CASGATAYNSPLHF. CDR3 coding DNA: TGTGCCAGCGGCGCGACAGCCTATAATTCACCCCTCCACTTT.

The chain carries TRBV27 and TRBJ2-5; TRBD2 matches 13 bases. Germline CDR1 reads MNHEY; CDR2 reads SMNVEV (reference sequence). V was pared by 3 bases and J by 5 bases, with 6 bases of the junction left unmatched. This CDR3 contains 16 residues. The CDR3 is CASSFTSGGAGETQYF. The CDR3 DNA reads as TGTGCCAGCAGTTTTACTAGCGGGGGGGCTGGGGAGACCCAGTACTTC.

This chain joins TRBV27 and TRBJ1-2, with 8 bases fitting TRBD1. The V and J ends lost 10 bases and 2 bases, in that order; junction bases with no gene match: 15. The V gene's germline CDR1 is MNHEY and CDR2 SMNVEV (reference sequence). This CDR3 has 16 residues. CDR3 loop: CATTKDRANFNYGYTF. In nucleotides, the CDR3 is TGTGCCACTACGAAGGACAGGGCAAATTTCAACTATGGCTACACCTTC.

The chain is built from TRBV2 and TRBJ1-2; the D gene is possibly TRBD1 (5 bases). The germline V and J ends were trimmed by 3 bases and 2 bases, with 10 bases remaining between them. Germline V gives CDR1 SNHLY, CDR2 FYNNEI. The CDR3 has 14 amino acids. The CDR3 nucleotides read TGTGCCAGCAGTGAGCAGGACAAGAACTATGGCTACACCTTC. It translates to CASSEQDKNYGYTF.

V is TRBV19 and J is TRBJ2-7; D may be TRBD2 (5 bases). The V end was cut by 2 bases, the J end by 0 bases, with 8 bases between. CDR1 LNHDA and CDR2 SQIVND come from the germline V gene (reference sequence). This CDR3 has 14 residues. The CDR3 coding sequence is TGTGCCAGTAGTATAAGGGAGAGCTCCTACGAGCAGTACTTC. It translates to CASSIRESSYEQYF.

The chain has TRBV5-1 and TRBJ2-1, with 9 bases lining up with TRBD2. This CDR3 is 16 amino acids long. Germline loops: CDR1 SGHRS, CDR2 YFSETQ. The trim removed 4 bases at V and 0 bases at J, leaving 5 bases unmatched. This CDR3 is CASSETSGRSYNEQFF. CDR3 DNA sequence: TGCGCCAGCAGCGAGACTAGCGGTCGCTCCTACAATGAGCAGTTCTTC.

The CDR3 DNA is TGTGCCAGCAGCTTCGATGGGAGCAACCCCTACGAGCAGTACTTC. Translated, it gives CASSFDGSNPYEQYF. The V call is TRBV7-9, the J call TRBJ2-7; TRBD2 is a possible D gene (5 bases). Trimming took 3 bases from V and 2 from J, leaving 14 bases between them. The CDR3 has 15 residues. Germline V gives CDR1 SEHNR, CDR2 FQNEAQ (reference sequence).

The chain is built from TRBV5-4 and TRBJ1-2; a weak D match, TRBD1 (5 bases). CDR1 is SGHNT and CDR2 is YYREEE in the germline V gene (reference sequence). The CDR3 spans 14 residues. Between the trimmed V and J ends, which lost 2 bases and 3 bases, there was a span of 11 bases. CDR3 amino acids: CASSFWGGYYGYTF. The DNA of the CDR3 is TGTGCCAGCAGCTTTTGGGGGGGATACTATGGCTACACCTTC.

The V call is TRBV7-2, the J call TRBJ2-7; D perhaps matches TRBD2 (6 bases). This CDR3 is 14 amino acids long. V lost 5 bases to trimming and J lost 3 bases, with 14 bases between them. The germline V gene has CDR1 SGHTA and CDR2 FQGNSA. The CDR3 sequence: CASSARPGDYEQYF. CDR3 in DNA: TGTGCCAGCAGCGCCCGTCCGGGAGACTACGAGCAGTACTTC.